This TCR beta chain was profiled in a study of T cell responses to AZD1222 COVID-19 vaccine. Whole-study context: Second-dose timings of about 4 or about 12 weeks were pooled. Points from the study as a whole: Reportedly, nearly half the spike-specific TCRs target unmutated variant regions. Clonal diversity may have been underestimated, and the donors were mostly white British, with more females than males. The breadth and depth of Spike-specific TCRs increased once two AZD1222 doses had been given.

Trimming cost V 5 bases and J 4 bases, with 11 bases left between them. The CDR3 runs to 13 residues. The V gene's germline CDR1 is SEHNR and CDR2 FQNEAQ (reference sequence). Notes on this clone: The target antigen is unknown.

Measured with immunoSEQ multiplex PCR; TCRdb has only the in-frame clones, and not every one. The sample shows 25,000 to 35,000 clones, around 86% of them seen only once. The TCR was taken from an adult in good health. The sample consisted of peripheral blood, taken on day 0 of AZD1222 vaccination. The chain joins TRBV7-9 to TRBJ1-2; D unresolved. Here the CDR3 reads CASSLTEIYGYTF. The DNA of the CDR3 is TGTGCCAGCAGCCTTACAGAGATCTATGGCTACACCTTC.